These 18 T cell receptor beta chains came from one sample sequenced in a study of T cell changes during pregnancy in multiple sclerosis (dated by TCRdb to between 2019 and 2020). Library construction relied on the immunoSEQ multiplex PCR assay. The immuneACCESS repertoire file appears here via TCRdb, limited to in-frame rearrangements. These files lack a portion of the clones; in checked studies, under half of the deficit traces to unresolved V genes, and the cause of the others is not known. The sample table contains more than 35,000 clones; only one count was recorded for roughly nine tenths of them. The top ten clones comprise approximately 0.81% of the sample. Material: CD4+ T cells from peripheral blood mononuclear cells, obtained in the third trimester of pregnancy. These receptors were collected from a female donor with multiple sclerosis, enrolled in a pregnancy study.

This clone was picked up one time. This chain uses TRBV6-4 with TRBJ2-1; D remains unclear. Germline V gene sequence: CDR1 MRHNA, CDR2 SNTAGT. The CDR3 is 12 amino acids. V shed 2 bases and J shed 9 bases, with 8 bases lying between them. DNA of the CDR3: TGTGCCAGCAGTGACCGGGTCTGTGAGCAGTTCTTC. Encoded protein: CASSDRVCEQFF.

J is TRBJ2-1 and V is TRBV5-4; the D gene is possibly TRBD2 (6 bases). Germline-derived CDR1 and CDR2 are SGHNT and YYREEE (reference sequence). V was clipped by 4 bases and J by 0 bases, with 14 bases between them. The CDR3 totals 16 residues. The CDR3: CASSTPAGSSYNEQFF. The CDR3 nucleotides read TGTGCCAGCAGCACACCTGCGGGATCCTCCTACAATGAGCAGTTCTTC.

The CDR3 sequence is CASSSDRGLLEQYF. As DNA, the CDR3 is TGTGCCAGCAGCTCGGACAGGGGGCTTCTCGAGCAGTACTTC. The rearrangement joins TRBV7-2 to TRBJ2-7, with TRBD1 matching 11 bases. V shed 4 bases, J shed 6 bases, and the junction held 5 bases outside the gene matches. Per the germline V gene, CDR1 is SGHTA and CDR2 is FQGNSA. The CDR3 length is 14 residues.

The rearrangement uses TRBV28 and TRBJ2-3; D uncertain. Germline V lookup: CDR1 MDHEN, CDR2 SYDVKM. The CDR3 has 15 amino acids. Deletions cut 8 bases from V and 0 bases from J, with 15 bases between. The CDR3 DNA follows: TGTGCCAGCCACACAATCAAGTCGAGCACAGATACGCAGTATTTT. Its protein is CASHTIKSSTDTQYF.

The CDR3 sequence: CAWSVQPGGELFF. CDR3 in DNA: TGTGCCTGGAGTGTACAGCCGGGAGGGGAGCTGTTTTTT. The chain is built from TRBV30 and TRBJ2-2; D possibly corresponds to TRBD2 (5 bases). The germline gives CDR1 GTSNPN, CDR2 SVGIG (reference sequence). The CDR3 length is 13 residues. V lost 0 bases and J lost 8, with 10 bases in between.

This rearrangement joins TRBV30 to TRBJ2-5; possible D gene TRBD2, 6 bases. V lost 3 bases to trimming and J lost 2 bases, with 25 bases between them. Germline loops: CDR1 GTSNPN, CDR2 SVGIG (reference sequence). CDR3 length: 18 residues. The CDR3 sequence is CAWRGVREAAVKQETQYF. In nucleotides, the CDR3 is TGTGCCTGGAGGGGGGTCAGGGAGGCCGCCGTAAAGCAAGAGACCCAGTACTTC.

This chain joins TRBV29-1 and TRBJ2-1, with no clear D. Germline V gene data show CDR1 as SQVTM and CDR2 as ANQGSEA. Between the trimmed V and J ends, which lost 7 bases and 4 bases, there was a span of 8 bases. This CDR3 spans 11 amino acids. This CDR3 is CSAPRYNEQFF. The DNA of the CDR3 is TGCAGCGCCCCCCGTTACAATGAGCAGTTCTTC.

The chain has TRBV28 and TRBJ2-6; 8 nucleotides align to TRBD1. Trimming cost V 8 bases and J 4 bases; bases outside gene matches: 10. The CDR3 consists of 16 residues. The germline V gene encodes CDR1 MDHEN and CDR2 SYDVKM. The CDR3: CASEGTGSWGANVLTF. The DNA of the CDR3 is TGTGCCAGCGAAGGGACAGGATCGTGGGGGGCCAACGTCCTGACTTTC.

The V and J genes are TRBV11-2 and TRBJ2-5; 9 nucleotides agree with TRBD2. This CDR3 spans 15 amino acids. Germline loops: CDR1 SGHAT, CDR2 FQNNGV. V was clipped by 2 bases and J by 5 bases; unmatched bases: 6. The CDR3 bases are TGTGCCAGCAGCTTAATGGTGGCGGGAGGGGAGACCCAGTACTTC. This codes for CASSLMVAGGETQYF.

This clone has just a few counts. V is TRBV9 and J is TRBJ1-1, with D perhaps TRBD1 (6 bases). From germline, CDR1 is SGDLS and CDR2 YYNGEE. The CDR3 runs to 13 residues. V was shortened by 5 bases and J by 3 bases, with 11 bases between the two germline ends. The CDR3 protein is CASSRDTYTEAFF. The DNA for the CDR3 is TGTGCCAGCAGTCGGGACACCTACACTGAAGCTTTCTTT.

The chain joins TRBV5-4 to TRBJ1-1; TRBD1 is a possible D gene (5 bases). Trimming cost V 6 bases and J 2 bases, with 23 bases left between them. Germline V gene sequence: CDR1 SGHNT, CDR2 YYREEE (reference sequence). This CDR3 is 17 amino acids long. The chain's CDR3 is CASTRGGLQPGNTEAFF. The CDR3 DNA reads as TGTGCCAGCACCCGGGGGGGTTTGCAGCCCGGAAACACTGAAGCTTTCTTT.

The chain is built from TRBV19 and TRBJ2-5; 13 bases agree with TRBD2. CDR3 length: 15 amino acids. With 5 bases clipped from V and 5 bases from J, the junction kept 5 bases outside the gene matches. CDR1 and CDR2 from the germline V gene are LNHDA and SQIVND (reference sequence). The CDR3 loop is CASSQLAGGPETQYF. CDR3 DNA: TGTGCCAGTAGTCAACTAGCGGGAGGGCCTGAGACCCAGTACTTC.

V usage is TRBV7-2 and J usage is TRBJ2-7, with D maybe TRBD2 (5 bases). The germline V and J ends were trimmed by 1 base and 5 bases, with 18 bases remaining between them. This CDR3 comprises 16 residues. CDR1 is SGHTA and CDR2 is FQGNSA in the germline V gene. The CDR3 nucleotides are TGTGCCAGCAGCTTAGACCGCTCGAAACTAGGGAACGAGCAGTACTTC. Translation: CASSLDRSKLGNEQYF.

The rearrangement joins TRBV5-6 to TRBJ1-5, with 11 bases identical to TRBD1. This CDR3 comprises 15 residues. V shed 2 bases, J shed 8 bases, and the junction held 6 bases outside the gene matches. In germline, CDR1 is SGHDT, CDR2 YYEEEE. This CDR3 is CASSFGDRGAEPQHF. The CDR3 DNA reads as TGTGCCAGCAGCTTCGGGGACAGGGGGGCAGAGCCCCAGCATTTT.

This chain uses TRBV10-1 with TRBJ2-1, with 7 bases identical to TRBD1. CDR3 size: 13 residues. Trimming at V came to 6 bases and at J to 8 bases, leaving 7 bases not matched to a gene. Looked up from germline, CDR1 is WNHNN and CDR2 is SYGVQD (reference sequence). The CDR3, as DNA: TGCGCCAGCAGCCTTAACCAGGGGGATGAGCAGTTCTTC. Its protein product is CASSLNQGDEQFF.

The chain is built from TRBV29-1 and TRBJ2-5; a possible D gene is TRBD1 (5 bases). The V and J ends lost 4 bases and 5 bases respectively, with 11 bases between them. The germline gives CDR1 SQVTM, CDR2 ANQGSEA. The CDR3 covers 12 residues. The CDR3 spells CSVVGSGETQYF. The CDR3 region has the DNA TGCAGCGTTGTCGGATCAGGGGAGACCCAGTACTTC.

The rearrangement links TRBV2 to TRBJ2-5, with 13 bases identical to TRBD2. Germline trimming cut 8 bases from V and 5 bases from J; bases unmatched to any gene: 8. This CDR3 is 15 amino acids long. Germline loops: CDR1 SNHLY, CDR2 FYNNEI. This CDR3 is CASRRTSGSGETQYF. CDR3 nucleotide sequence: TGTGCCAGCCGAAGGACTAGCGGGAGTGGGGAGACCCAGTACTTC.

V gene TRBV7-9 combines with J gene TRBJ2-5; 12 bases match TRBD2. The CDR3 length is 15 residues. Germline values: CDR1 SEHNR, CDR2 FQNEAQ (reference sequence). V shed 5 bases, J shed 2 bases, and the junction held 3 bases outside the gene matches. This CDR3 reads CASSGTSGLQETQYF. Written as DNA, the CDR3 is TGTGCCAGCAGCGGGACTAGCGGGTTACAAGAGACCCAGTACTTC.